What follows are 32 T cell receptor beta chains derived from one specimen sequenced in a study of blood T cell repertoires in COVID-19. Sequenced by immunoSEQ multiplex PCR; TCRdb stores in-frame clones only, minus some. The sample lists fewer than 30,000 clones, more than 80% occurring once. Sequenced input: peripheral blood. The receptors stem from a man aged 55 to 69 with acute or convalescent COVID-19.

The V call is TRBV27, the J call TRBJ1-2, with TRBD1 as a possible D gene (5 bases). Germline loops: CDR1 MNHEY, CDR2 SMNVEV (reference sequence). This CDR3 is built from 17 residues. V was clipped by 3 bases and J by 4 bases, with 21 bases between them. The CDR3 nucleotides read TGTGCCAGCAGTTTCACCCTCTCCTGGGGCAGGATCTATGGCTACACCTTC. Its translation is CASSFTLSWGRIYGYTF.

V gene TRBV6-5 combines with J gene TRBJ2-3; the match to TRBD2 covers 13 bases. This CDR3 is 15 amino acids long. Germline V gives CDR1 MNHEY, CDR2 SVGAGI. V lost 6 bases, J lost 1 base, and 1 base stayed unmatched. In DNA form, the CDR3 reads TGTGCCAGCAGCGGACTAGCGGGGGGCACAGATACGCAGTATTTT. This sequence encodes CASSGLAGGTDTQYF.

The CDR3 reads CASSDSGLVVETQYF. As DNA, the CDR3 is TGCGCCAGCAGTGACTCGGGACTAGTCGTAGAGACCCAGTACTTC. The V gene is TRBV10-2, the J gene TRBJ2-5, with 8 bases aligning to TRBD2. Losses at the gene ends were 3 bases for V and 4 bases for J; bases not matched to a gene: 7. CDR1 WSHSY and CDR2 SAAADI come from the germline V gene. The CDR3 runs 15 residues.

J is TRBJ1-1 and V is TRBV11-2, with D possibly being TRBD1 (5 bases). The germline V gene has CDR1 SGHAT and CDR2 FQNNGV. The V gene lost 0 bases and the J gene lost 5 bases, with 16 bases spanning the gap. The CDR3 spans 16 residues. The CDR3 coding sequence is TGTGCCAGCAGCTTAGAGTTGGGGGAGGGAGGTACTGAAGCTTTCTTT. This translates into CASSLELGEGGTEAFF.

The chain recombines TRBV5-1 with TRBJ1-5, with a weak D call TRBD1 (6 bases). The CDR3 sequence is 14 residues long. The germline gives CDR1 SGHRS, CDR2 YFSETQ. V lost 2 bases and J 1 base, leaving 7 bases between the germline ends. CDR3 sequence (DNA): TGCGCCAGCAGCTTAGGGGGAAGCAATCAGCCCCAGCATTTT. As protein: CASSLGGSNQPQHF.

This clone has only one observation. The chain is built from TRBV27 and TRBJ1-1; D might be TRBD1 (5 bases). This CDR3 spans 14 amino acids. The germline CDR1 and CDR2 sequences are MNHEY and SMNVEV (reference sequence). The V gene lost 3 bases and the J gene lost 7 bases, with 15 bases spanning the gap. This chain's CDR3 is CASSLYVRGNEAFF. The CDR3 coding sequence is TGTGCCAGCAGTTTGTACGTTAGGGGTAATGAAGCTTTCTTT.

This chain uses TRBV21-1 with TRBJ1-5; TRBD1, the table's D call, was not compared with the DNA. TRBV21-1 has pseudogene status. The CDR3 covers 16 residues. CDR3 amino acids: CASSYRDTYSNQPQHF. Here the CDR3 DNA reads TGTGCCAGCAGCTACCGGGACACTTATAGCAATCAGCCCCAGCATTTT.

There are a few counts of this clone. The chain couples TRBV27 to TRBJ1-4, with 9 bases matching TRBD1. From germline, CDR1 is MNHEY and CDR2 SMNVEV (reference sequence). The CDR3 spans 18 residues. V was clipped by 6 bases and J by 4 bases; unmatched bases: 15. As DNA, the CDR3 is TGTGCCAGCAGGGATACCTGGGACAGGGAGGCCAATAATGAAAAACTGTTTTTT. Residues: CASRDTWDREANNEKLFF.

Comment on this clone: At one of its ends the junction is not consistent with the germline gene, which may arise from a read error. The V and J genes are TRBV24-1 and TRBJ2-2, with 10 nucleotides matching TRBD2. The germline V gene encodes CDR1 KGHDR and CDR2 SFDVKD. CDR3 length: 19 amino acids. CDR3 region: CATSGLETEGLADTGELFF. CDR3 nucleotide sequence: TGTGCCACCAGTGGTTTGGAGACAGAAGGACTAGCGGATACCGGGGAGCTGTTTTTT.

The chain recombines TRBV18 with TRBJ1-4, with 9 nucleotides matching TRBD1. The length of the CDR3 is 16 residues. Germline CDR1 KGHSH, CDR2 LQKENI. V was clipped by 0 bases and J by 5 bases; unmatched bases: 4. The CDR3 sequence: CASSPPGQGWNEKLFF. CDR3 DNA: TGTGCCAGCTCACCACCGGGACAGGGATGGAATGAAAAACTGTTTTTT.

The chain couples TRBV2 to TRBJ2-1; the match to TRBD2 covers 10 bases. The CDR3 consists of 18 residues. Germline CDR1 and CDR2: SNHLY and FYNNEI. Trimming at V came to 5 bases and at J to 1 base, leaving 11 bases not matched to a gene. CDR3 sequence reads: CASSPSPPSGRSYNEQFF. CDR3 sequence (DNA): TGTGCCAGCAGTCCAAGTCCCCCTAGCGGGAGATCCTACAATGAGCAGTTCTTC.

V usage is TRBV19 and J usage is TRBJ2-5; 8 bases agree with TRBD1. There are 13 residues in the CDR3. The germline CDR1 and CDR2 sequences are LNHDA and SQIVND (reference sequence). V lost 4 bases to trimming and J lost 7 bases; unmatched junction nucleotides: 5. The CDR3 coding sequence is TGTGCCAGTAGTACAGGGGGCAGGGTGACCCAGTACTTC. Its translation: CASSTGGRVTQYF.

This clone was seen a single time. The chain recombines TRBV10-3 with TRBJ2-1, with D possibly TRBD1 on 7 matching bases. This CDR3 contains 15 residues. V was trimmed by 8 bases and J by 5 bases, leaving 19 bases between them. CDR1 is ENHRY and CDR2 is SYGVKD in the germline V gene. CDR3 nucleotide sequence: TGTGCCATCGGTTTCCCAGGGGGGCACGACAATGAGCAGTTCTTC. Its protein product is CAIGFPGGHDNEQFF.

The rearrangement uses TRBV5-1 and TRBJ2-1, with 9 bases aligning to TRBD1. Germline assignment: CDR1 SGHRS and CDR2 YFSETQ. Trimming took 5 bases from V and 1 from J; bases not matched to a gene: 4. This CDR3 has 15 residues. For the CDR3, the DNA is TGCGCCAGCAGACCCGGGACAGGGTCCTACAATGAGCAGTTCTTC. It specifies CASRPGTGSYNEQFF.

This chain joins TRBV3-1 (or the pseudogene TRBV3-2) and TRBJ1-2; 9 bases align to TRBD1. The CDR3 totals 17 residues. CDR1 and CDR2 (germline): LGHDT, YNNKEL (reference sequence). The V gene end was trimmed by 0 bases and the J gene end by 6 bases; junction bases not matched to a gene: 11. CDR3 sequence: CASSQDPPPQGAHGYTF. In nucleotides, the CDR3 is TGTGCCAGCAGCCAAGACCCCCCACCACAGGGGGCGCATGGCTACACCTTC.

The chain is built from TRBV7-2 and TRBJ2-7, with no clear D. Trimming shortened V by 1 base and J by 4 bases, and 11 bases separated the two germline ends. The CDR3 contains 14 residues. CDR1 SGHTA and CDR2 FQGNSA come from the germline V gene. The DNA of the CDR3 is TGTGCCAGCAGCTTAGAGGTTAGCTTATACGAGCAGTACTTC. It specifies CASSLEVSLYEQYF.

This clone was counted a single time. V and J are TRBV5-6 and TRBJ1-1, with a possible D match to TRBD1 (6 bases). V shed 1 base and J shed 0 bases, with 19 bases lying between them. Per the germline V gene, CDR1 is SGHDT and CDR2 is YYEEEE. The length of the CDR3 is 18 residues. CDR3 nucleotide sequence: TGTGCCAGCAGCTTGTTTTTGGGACATGGAGACATGAACACTGAAGCTTTCTTT. It yields the protein CASSLFLGHGDMNTEAFF.

V gene TRBV2 combines with J gene TRBJ1-1; D remains unclear. Germline CDR1 and CDR2: SNHLY and FYNNEI. V lost 2 bases, J lost 0 bases, and 4 bases lay in between. This CDR3 spans 13 amino acids. In DNA form, the CDR3 reads TGTGCCAGCAGTGAACAGTTGAACACTGAAGCTTTCTTT. Translation: CASSEQLNTEAFF.

This chain uses TRBV21-1 with TRBJ1-3. TRBV21-1 is a documented pseudogene. CDR3 length equals 16 residues. CDR3 sequence: CASSLEPFVSGNTIYF. DNA for the CDR3: TGTGCCAGCAGCTTAGAACCGTTTGTCTCTGGAAACACCATATATTTT.

The genes are TRBV6-6 and TRBJ2-3, with 14 bases matching TRBD2. The CDR3 extends over 15 amino acids. With 5 bases clipped from V and 3 bases from J, the junction kept 1 base outside the gene matches. The germline V gene encodes CDR1 MNHNY and CDR2 SVGAGI (reference sequence). CDR3 sequence reads: CASSGTSGRTDTQYF. DNA of the CDR3: TGTGCCAGCAGTGGGACTAGCGGGAGAACAGATACGCAGTATTTT.

The genes are TRBV13 and TRBJ2-3; D is perhaps TRBD2 (5 bases). Germline V CDR1 and CDR2: PRHDT, FYEKMQ (reference sequence). The CDR3 is made up of 16 amino acids. Trimming removed 2 bases at V and 1 base at J, with 13 bases between. The CDR3 DNA sequence: TGTGCCAGCAGCTTACGGATAGCGATCGGCACAGATACGCAGTATTTT. It yields the protein CASSLRIAIGTDTQYF.

The CDR3 is CAWSWGALAGVQNEQFF. The CDR3 coding sequence is TGTGCCTGGAGTTGGGGCGCTCTAGCGGGAGTGCAAAATGAGCAGTTCTTC. The V call is TRBV30, the J call TRBJ2-1, with TRBD2 identical over 10 bases. The germline CDR1 and CDR2 sequences are GTSNPN and SVGIG (reference sequence). V lost 2 bases to trimming and J lost 7 bases; unmatched junction nucleotides: 14. This CDR3 comprises 17 residues.

CDR3 bases: TGTGCCAGCAGCCAAGGGGCTCTCAGCACAGATACGCAGTATTTT. Protein sequence: CASSQGALSTDTQYF. The chain links TRBV4-2 to TRBJ2-3; D is unresolved. There are 15 residues in the CDR3. V was trimmed by 1 base and J by 0 bases, leaving 8 bases between them. Germline V gene data show CDR1 as LGHNA and CDR2 as YNFKEQ.

This chain uses TRBV29-1 with TRBJ2-2; D may be TRBD1 (6 bases). Germline V gene sequence: CDR1 SQVTM, CDR2 ANQGSEA. V was shortened by 2 bases and J by 4 bases, with 8 bases between the two germline ends. This CDR3 is 13 amino acids long. CDR3 loop: CSVETRGTGELFF. The DNA for the CDR3 is TGCAGCGTTGAAACCAGGGGCACCGGGGAGCTGTTTTTT.

As DNA, the CDR3 is TGTGCCAGCGGTGGGACAGGGCTCCCAACTAATGAAAAACTGTTTTTT. Its protein is CASGGTGLPTNEKLFF. V and J are TRBV28 and TRBJ1-4; 9 positions match TRBD1. J was trimmed by 0 bases and V by 8 bases; bases with no gene match: 7. CDR3 length: 16 residues. CDR1 is MDHEN, CDR2 SYDVKM, per germline.

The genes are TRBV13 and TRBJ2-5; 9 nucleotides align to TRBD1. The CDR3 consists of 13 residues. Germline CDR1 PRHDT, CDR2 FYEKMQ (reference sequence). The V and J ends lost 5 bases and 3 bases, in that order; junction bases with no gene match: 1. The CDR3: CASSRDREETQYF. The CDR3 bases are TGTGCCAGCAGCCGGGACAGGGAAGAGACCCAGTACTTC.

This chain connects TRBV7-9 to TRBJ2-3, with D unresolved. This CDR3 region has 12 residues. V was clipped by 4 bases and J by 5 bases, with 7 bases between them. Germline CDR1 SEHNR, CDR2 FQNEAQ (reference sequence). As DNA, the CDR3 is TGTGCCAGCAGCTCGCCCGGAGATACGCAGTATTTT. Translating gives CASSSPGDTQYF.

The CDR3 protein is CASSLGLRELADTQYF. In DNA, the CDR3 is TGTGCCAGCAGCTTGGGCTTGCGGGAGCTGGCGGATACGCAGTATTTT. The V call is TRBV7-9, the J call TRBJ2-3; 7 nucleotides line up with TRBD2. J lost 6 bases, V lost 3 bases, and 12 bases had no gene match. The germline V gene encodes CDR1 SEHNR and CDR2 FQNEAQ (reference sequence). The CDR3 spans 16 residues.

This clone is a singleton in its sample. J is TRBJ1-1 and V is TRBV6-1; the D gene is possibly TRBD1 (5 bases). The germline gives CDR1 MNHNS, CDR2 SASEGT. CDR3 length: 15 amino acids. Trimming cost V 1 base and J 2 bases, with 11 bases left between them. The CDR3 sequence is CASSEGSGYNTEAFF. DNA of the CDR3: TGTGCCAGCAGTGAAGGGTCAGGGTATAACACTGAAGCTTTCTTT.

This chain uses TRBV20-1 with TRBJ1-5; the match to TRBD1 covers 7 bases. J lost 5 bases, V lost 3 bases, and 7 bases had no gene match. Germline V lookup: CDR1 DFQATT, CDR2 SNEGSKA (reference sequence). This CDR3 is built from 14 residues. CDR3 sequence: CSASTGDEDQPQHF. In DNA, the CDR3 is TGCAGTGCTAGTACAGGGGATGAGGATCAGCCCCAGCATTTT.

The V gene is TRBV9, the J gene TRBJ1-6, with 7 bases identical to TRBD1. The CDR3 spans 16 residues. CDR1 is SGDLS and CDR2 is YYNGEE in the germline V gene. With V trimmed by 7 bases and J by 3 bases, 10 bases remained unmatched. In DNA, the CDR3 is TGTGCCAGCCAGGACAGCCCAGGGGGCTATAATTCACCCCTCCACTTT. It translates to CASQDSPGGYNSPLHF.

V usage is TRBV2 and J usage is TRBJ1-5, with TRBD1 matching 10 bases. The CDR3 is 18 amino acids. The V gene's germline CDR1 is SNHLY and CDR2 FYNNEI. With 4 bases clipped from V and 2 bases from J, the junction kept 11 bases outside the gene matches. The CDR3 sequence is CASSAPGQGLMGNQPQHF. The CDR3 DNA reads as TGTGCCAGCAGTGCACCGGGACAGGGGTTAATGGGCAATCAGCCCCAGCATTTT.